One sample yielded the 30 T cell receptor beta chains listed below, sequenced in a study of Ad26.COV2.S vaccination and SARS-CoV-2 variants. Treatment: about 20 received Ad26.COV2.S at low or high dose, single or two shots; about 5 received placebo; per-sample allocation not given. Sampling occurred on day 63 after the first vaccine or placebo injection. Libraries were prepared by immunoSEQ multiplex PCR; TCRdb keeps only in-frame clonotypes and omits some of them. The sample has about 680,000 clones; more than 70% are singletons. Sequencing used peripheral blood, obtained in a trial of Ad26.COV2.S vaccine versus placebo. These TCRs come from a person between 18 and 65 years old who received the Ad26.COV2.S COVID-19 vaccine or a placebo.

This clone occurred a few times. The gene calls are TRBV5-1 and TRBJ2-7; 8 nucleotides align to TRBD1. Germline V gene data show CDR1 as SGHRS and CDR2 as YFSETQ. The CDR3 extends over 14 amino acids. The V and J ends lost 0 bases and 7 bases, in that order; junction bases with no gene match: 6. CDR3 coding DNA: TGCGCCAGCAGCTTGGATCAGGGGGCGCGGGAGCAGTACTTC. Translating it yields CASSLDQGAREQYF.

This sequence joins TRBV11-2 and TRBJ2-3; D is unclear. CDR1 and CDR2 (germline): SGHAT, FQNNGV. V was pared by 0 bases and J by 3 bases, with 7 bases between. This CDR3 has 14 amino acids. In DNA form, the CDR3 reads TGTGCCAGCAGCTTAGATCCAGAAACAGATACGCAGTATTTT. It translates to CASSLDPETDTQYF.

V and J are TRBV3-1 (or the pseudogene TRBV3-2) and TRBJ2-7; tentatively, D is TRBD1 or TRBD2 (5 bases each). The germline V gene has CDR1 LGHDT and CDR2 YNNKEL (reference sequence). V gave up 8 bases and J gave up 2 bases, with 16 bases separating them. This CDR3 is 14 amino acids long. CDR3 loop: CASVAGGQAYEQYF. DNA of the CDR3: TGTGCCAGCGTCGCTGGAGGACAAGCCTACGAGCAGTACTTC.

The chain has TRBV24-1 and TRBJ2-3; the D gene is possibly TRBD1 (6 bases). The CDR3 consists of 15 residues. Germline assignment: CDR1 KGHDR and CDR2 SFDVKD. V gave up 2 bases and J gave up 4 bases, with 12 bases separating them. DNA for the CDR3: TGTGCCACCAGTGATTCCAGGGGTGAGGCAGATACGCAGTATTTT. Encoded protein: CATSDSRGEADTQYF.

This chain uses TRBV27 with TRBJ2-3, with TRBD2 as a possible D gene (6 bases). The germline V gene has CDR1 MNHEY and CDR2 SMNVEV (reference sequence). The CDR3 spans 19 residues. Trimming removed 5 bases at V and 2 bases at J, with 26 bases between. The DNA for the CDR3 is TGTGCCAGCAGTACCGATAGGGCTATGTCGGGAGCGGTCACAGATACGCAGTATTTT. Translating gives CASSTDRAMSGAVTDTQYF.

CDR3 coding DNA: TGTGCCAGCAGCTCAGACAGGAGCAATTCCTACGAGCAGTACTTC. Residues: CASSSDRSNSYEQYF. V and J are TRBV7-2 and TRBJ2-7; D is perhaps TRBD1 (6 bases). The germline V gene encodes CDR1 SGHTA and CDR2 FQGNSA. This CDR3 is 15 amino acids long. Trimming took 4 bases from V and 1 from J, leaving 14 bases between them.

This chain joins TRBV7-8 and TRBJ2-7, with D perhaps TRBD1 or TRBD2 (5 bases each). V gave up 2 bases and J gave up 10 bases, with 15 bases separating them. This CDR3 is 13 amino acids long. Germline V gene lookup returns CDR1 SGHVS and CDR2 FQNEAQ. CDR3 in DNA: TGTGCCAGCAGCTTACGACAGACTATCGAACAGTACTTC. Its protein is CASSLRQTIEQYF.

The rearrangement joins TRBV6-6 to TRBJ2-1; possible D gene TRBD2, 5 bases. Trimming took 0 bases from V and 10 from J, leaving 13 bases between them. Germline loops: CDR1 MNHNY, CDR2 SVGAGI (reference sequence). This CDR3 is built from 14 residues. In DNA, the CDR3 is TGTGCCAGCAGTTACTCTCCAACTAGGCCCGAGCAGTTCTTC. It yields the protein CASSYSPTRPEQFF.

In DNA form, the CDR3 reads TGTGCCTGGAGTGTGGGGTCCTTGGATTCACCCCTCCACTTT. Residues: CAWSVGSLDSPLHF. The chain carries TRBV30 and TRBJ1-6; D is unclear. The germline CDR1 and CDR2 sequences are GTSNPN and SVGIG (reference sequence). The V and J ends lost 0 bases and 8 bases respectively, with 11 bases between them. The length of the CDR3 is 14 residues.

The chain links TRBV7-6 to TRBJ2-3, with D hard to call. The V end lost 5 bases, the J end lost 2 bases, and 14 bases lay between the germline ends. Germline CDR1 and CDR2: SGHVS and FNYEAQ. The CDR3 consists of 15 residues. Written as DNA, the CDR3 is TGTGCCAGCAGCGCAGACATCCCTTCCACAGATACGCAGTATTTT. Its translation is CASSADIPSTDTQYF.

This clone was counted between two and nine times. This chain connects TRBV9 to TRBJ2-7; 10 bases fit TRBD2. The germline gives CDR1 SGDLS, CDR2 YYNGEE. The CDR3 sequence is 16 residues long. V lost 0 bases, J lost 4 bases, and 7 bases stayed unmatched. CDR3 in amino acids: CASSVELAGASYEQYF. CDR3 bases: TGTGCCAGCAGCGTAGAGCTAGCGGGAGCATCTTACGAGCAGTACTTC.

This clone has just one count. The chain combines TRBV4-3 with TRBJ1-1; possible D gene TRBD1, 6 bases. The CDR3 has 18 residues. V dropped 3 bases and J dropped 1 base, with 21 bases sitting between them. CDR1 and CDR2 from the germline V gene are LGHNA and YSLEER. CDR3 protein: CASSHPSFGQSKNTEAFF. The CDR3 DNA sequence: TGCGCCAGCAGCCACCCTTCCTTCGGACAGTCTAAGAACACTGAAGCTTTCTTT.

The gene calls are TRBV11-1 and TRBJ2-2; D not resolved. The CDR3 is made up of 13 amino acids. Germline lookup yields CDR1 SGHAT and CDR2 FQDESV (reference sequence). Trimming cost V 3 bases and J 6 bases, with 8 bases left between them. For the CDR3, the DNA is TGTGCCAGCAGCTTCCGGACGGCCGGGGAGCTGTTTTTT. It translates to CASSFRTAGELFF.

The CDR3 spells CASSHSLSSYNSPLHF. DNA of the CDR3: TGTGCCAGCAGCCACAGCTTGAGCTCCTATAATTCACCCCTCCACTTT. The chain uses TRBV3-1 (or the pseudogene TRBV3-2) and TRBJ1-6; no clear D. The CDR3 length is 16 residues. Germline CDR1 LGHDT, CDR2 YNNKEL (reference sequence). The V and J ends lost 3 bases and 0 bases respectively, with 9 bases between them.

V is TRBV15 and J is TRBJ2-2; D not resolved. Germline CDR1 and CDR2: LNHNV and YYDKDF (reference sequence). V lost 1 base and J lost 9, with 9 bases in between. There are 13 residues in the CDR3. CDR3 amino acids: CATSRAVVRELFF. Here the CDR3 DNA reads TGTGCCACCAGCAGAGCGGTTGTGAGGGAGCTGTTTTTT.

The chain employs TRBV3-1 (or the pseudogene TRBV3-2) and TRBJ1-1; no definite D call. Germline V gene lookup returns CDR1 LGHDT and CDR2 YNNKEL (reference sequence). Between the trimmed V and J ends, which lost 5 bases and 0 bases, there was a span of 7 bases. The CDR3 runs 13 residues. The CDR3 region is CASSSTVNTEAFF. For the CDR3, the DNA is TGTGCCAGCAGCTCCACAGTGAACACTGAAGCTTTCTTT.

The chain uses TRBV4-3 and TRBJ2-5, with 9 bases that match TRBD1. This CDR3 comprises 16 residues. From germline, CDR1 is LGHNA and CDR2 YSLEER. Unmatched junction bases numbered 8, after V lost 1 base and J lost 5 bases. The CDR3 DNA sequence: TGCGCCAGCAGCCAAGCTGGGACAGGGTTCGGGGAGACCCAGTACTTC. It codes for CASSQAGTGFGETQYF.

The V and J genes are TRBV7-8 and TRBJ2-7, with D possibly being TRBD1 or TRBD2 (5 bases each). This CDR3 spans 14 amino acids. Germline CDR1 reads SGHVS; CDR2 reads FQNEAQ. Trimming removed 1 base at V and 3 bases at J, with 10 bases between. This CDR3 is CASSLGGVDYEQYF. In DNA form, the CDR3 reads TGTGCCAGCAGCTTAGGAGGGGTGGACTACGAGCAGTACTTC.

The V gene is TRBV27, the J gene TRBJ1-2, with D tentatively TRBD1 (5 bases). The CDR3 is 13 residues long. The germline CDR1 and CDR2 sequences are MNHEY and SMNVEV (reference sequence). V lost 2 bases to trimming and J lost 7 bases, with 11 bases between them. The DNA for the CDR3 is TGTGCCAGCAGTTTAAGGTGGGGGAGTGGCTACACCTTC. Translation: CASSLRWGSGYTF.

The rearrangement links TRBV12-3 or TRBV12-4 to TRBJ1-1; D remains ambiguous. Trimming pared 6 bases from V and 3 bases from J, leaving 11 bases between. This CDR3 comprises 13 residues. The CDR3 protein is CASSSRPDTEAFF. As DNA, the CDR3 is TGTGCCAGCAGCTCTCGACCGGACACTGAAGCTTTCTTT.

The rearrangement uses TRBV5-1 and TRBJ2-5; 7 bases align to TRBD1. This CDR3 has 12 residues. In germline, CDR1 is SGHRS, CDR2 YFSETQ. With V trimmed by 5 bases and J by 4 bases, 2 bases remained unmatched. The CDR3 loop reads CASRTGLETQYF. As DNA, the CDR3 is TGCGCCAGCAGGACAGGGTTAGAGACCCAGTACTTC.

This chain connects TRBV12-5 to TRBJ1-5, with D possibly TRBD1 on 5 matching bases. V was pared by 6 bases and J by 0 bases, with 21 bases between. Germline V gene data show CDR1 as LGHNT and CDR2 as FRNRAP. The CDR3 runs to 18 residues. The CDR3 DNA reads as TGTGCTAGTGGCCAAGAAAAAAAGACAGAAAATAGCAATCAGCCCCAGCATTTT. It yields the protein CASGQEKKTENSNQPQHF.

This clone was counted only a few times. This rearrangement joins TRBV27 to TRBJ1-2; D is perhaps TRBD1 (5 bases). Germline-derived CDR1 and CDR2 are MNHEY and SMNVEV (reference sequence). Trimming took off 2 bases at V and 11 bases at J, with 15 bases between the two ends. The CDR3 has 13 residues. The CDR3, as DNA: TGTGCCAGCAGTTTAGGGGGAGGGATTGGATACACCTTC. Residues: CASSLGGGIGYTF.

CDR3 residues: CSVVKGEAFF. The DNA of the CDR3 is TGCAGCGTTGTTAAGGGTGAAGCTTTCTTT. The chain uses TRBV29-1 and TRBJ1-1; D is unclear. Germline V gene data show CDR1 as SQVTM and CDR2 as ANQGSEA. The CDR3 has 10 amino acids. V was pared by 4 bases and J by 7 bases, with 7 bases between. Complete variable domain (other parts from reference TRBV29-1 and TRBJ1-1): SAVISQKPSRDICQRGTSLTIQCQVDSQVTMMFWYRQQPGQSLTLIATANQGSEATYESGFVIDKFPISRPNLTFSTLTVSNMSPEDSSIYLCSVVKGEAFFGQGTRLTVV.

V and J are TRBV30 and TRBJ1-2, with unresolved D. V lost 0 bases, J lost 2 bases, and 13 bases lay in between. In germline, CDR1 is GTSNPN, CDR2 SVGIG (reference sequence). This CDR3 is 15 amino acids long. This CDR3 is CAWSVRRGYNYGYTF. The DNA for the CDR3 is TGTGCCTGGAGTGTACGACGGGGATACAACTATGGCTACACCTTC.

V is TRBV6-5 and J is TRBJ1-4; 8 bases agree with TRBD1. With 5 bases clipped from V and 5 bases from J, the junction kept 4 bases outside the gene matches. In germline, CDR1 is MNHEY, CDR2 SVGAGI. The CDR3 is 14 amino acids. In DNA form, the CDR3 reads TGTGCCAGCAGTATATGGACAGGGAATGAAAAACTGTTTTTT. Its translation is CASSIWTGNEKLFF.

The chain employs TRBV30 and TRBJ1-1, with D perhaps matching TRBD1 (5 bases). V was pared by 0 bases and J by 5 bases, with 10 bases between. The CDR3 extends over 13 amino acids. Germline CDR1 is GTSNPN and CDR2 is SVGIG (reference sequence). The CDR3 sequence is CAWSVLGGTEAFF. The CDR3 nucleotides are TGTGCCTGGAGTGTACTTGGGGGAACTGAAGCTTTCTTT.

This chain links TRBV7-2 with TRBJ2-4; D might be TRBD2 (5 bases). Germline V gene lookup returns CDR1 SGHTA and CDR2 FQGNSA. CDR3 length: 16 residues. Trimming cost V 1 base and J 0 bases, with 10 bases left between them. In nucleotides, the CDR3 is TGTGCCAGCAGCTTAGATGGGAGTGGAGCCAAAAACATTCAGTACTTC. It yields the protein CASSLDGSGAKNIQYF.

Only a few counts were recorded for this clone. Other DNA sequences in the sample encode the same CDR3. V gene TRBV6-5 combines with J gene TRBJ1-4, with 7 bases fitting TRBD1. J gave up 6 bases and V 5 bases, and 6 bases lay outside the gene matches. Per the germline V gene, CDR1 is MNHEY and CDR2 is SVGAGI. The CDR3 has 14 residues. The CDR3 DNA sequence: TGTGCCAGCAGTACCGGGACAGCGTATGAAAAACTGTTTTTT. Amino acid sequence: CASSTGTAYEKLFF.

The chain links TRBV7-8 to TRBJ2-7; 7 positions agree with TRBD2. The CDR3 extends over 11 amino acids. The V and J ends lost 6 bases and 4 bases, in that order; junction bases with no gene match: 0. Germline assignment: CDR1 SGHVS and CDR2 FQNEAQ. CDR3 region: CASRGGYEQYF. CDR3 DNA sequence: TGTGCCAGCAGGGGGGGGTACGAGCAGTACTTC. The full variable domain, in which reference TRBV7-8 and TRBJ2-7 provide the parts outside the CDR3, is GAGVSQSPRYKVAKRGQDVALRCDPISGHVSLFWYQQALGQGPEFLTYFQNEAQLDKSGLPSDRFFAERPEGSVSTLKIQRTQQEDSAVYLCASRGGYEQYFGPGTRLTVT.